A single sample gave rise to the 28 T cell receptor beta chains below, sequenced in a study of blood T cell repertoires in COVID-19. Produced via immunoSEQ multiplex PCR; TCRdb's table is partial and in-frame only. The table lists roughly 320,000 clones, just under 90% of them singletons. Sequencing used peripheral blood. All receptors come from a woman aged 45-60 years with COVID-19, enrolled during active disease.

As DNA, the CDR3 is TGTGCCAGCTCACGGGACAGTAGCACAGATACGCAGTATTTT. Protein sequence: CASSRDSSTDTQYF. The chain is built from TRBV18 and TRBJ2-3, with 7 nucleotides matching TRBD1. Looked up from germline, CDR1 is KGHSH and CDR2 is LQKENI. The trim removed 4 bases at V and 0 bases at J, leaving 1 base unmatched. The CDR3 sequence is 14 residues long. The whole variable domain, filled in from reference TRBV18 and TRBJ2-3, reads NAGVMQNPRHLVRRRGQEARLRCSPMKGHSHVYWYRQLPEEGLKFMVYLQKENIIDESGMPKERFSAEFPKEGPSILRIQQVVRGDSAAYFCASSRDSSTDTQYFGPGTRLTVL.

This clone was seen just once. The CDR3 DNA reads TGTGCCAGCAGCGCAAGTACAGGAACTAACTATGGCTACACCTTC. This codes for CASSASTGTNYGYTF. The rearrangement uses TRBV9 and TRBJ1-2; D might be TRBD1 (5 bases). V shed 3 bases and J shed 0 bases, with 12 bases lying between them. The CDR3 is 15 residues long. Germline V gene lookup returns CDR1 SGDLS and CDR2 YYNGEE.

V usage is TRBV10-1 and J usage is TRBJ1-4; D is perhaps TRBD1 (6 bases). CDR1 WNHNN and CDR2 SYGVQD come from the germline V gene (reference sequence). The CDR3 is 15 residues long. V lost 4 bases and J 4 bases, leaving 13 bases between the germline ends. As DNA, the CDR3 is TGCGCCAGCAGTGCCCGGGGGGCGCTTAATGAAAAACTGTTTTTT. Amino acids: CASSARGALNEKLFF.

In nucleotides, the CDR3 is TGTGCCAGCAGCATCCGGACAGGGGGAAACACCATATATTTT. This translates into CASSIRTGGNTIYF. This chain connects TRBV7-2 to TRBJ1-3, with TRBD1 matching over 8 bases. Germline loops: CDR1 SGHTA, CDR2 FQGNSA. The CDR3 loop spans 14 amino acids. The V segment lost 5 bases and the J segment 4 bases; nucleotides outside the gene matches: 4. Full variable domain (outside the CDR3, taken from reference TRBV7-2 and TRBJ1-3): GAGVSQSPSNKVTEKGKDVELRCDPISGHTALYWYRQSLGQGLEFLIYFQGNSAPDKSGLPSDRFSAERTGGSVSTLTIQRTQQEDSAVYLCASSIRTGGNTIYFGEGSWLTVV.

The CDR3 loop is CASSYRMFLEGETQYF. In DNA form, the CDR3 reads TGTGCCAGCAGTTACAGGATGTTCCTGGAGGGAGAGACCCAGTACTTC. V is TRBV6-2 or TRBV6-3 and J is TRBJ2-5; D perhaps matches TRBD2 (6 bases). The CDR3 length is 16 residues. Germline V gene data show CDR1 as MNHEY and CDR2 as SVGEGT. V lost 2 bases to trimming and J lost 4 bases, with 17 bases between them.

This chain joins TRBV6-6 and TRBJ2-1; TRBD2 matches 13 bases. Germline lookup yields CDR1 MNHNY and CDR2 SVGAGI (reference sequence). V lost 4 bases and J lost 7; bases outside the gene matches: 4. The CDR3 totals 15 residues. CDR3 in amino acids: CASSSQGLAGNEQFF. CDR3 DNA: TGTGCCAGCAGTTCACAGGGACTAGCGGGAAATGAGCAGTTCTTC.

The chain recombines TRBV19 with TRBJ2-7, with a possible D match to TRBD1 (6 bases). This CDR3 spans 13 amino acids. CDR1 is LNHDA, CDR2 SQIVND, per germline (reference sequence). V shed 7 bases and J shed 0 bases, with 10 bases lying between them. CDR3 in amino acids: CASTQGNSYEQYF. The CDR3 region has the DNA TGTGCCAGTACGCAGGGGAACTCCTACGAGCAGTACTTC.

The chain is built from TRBV7-8 and TRBJ1-5; 9 nucleotides align to TRBD1. The CDR3 spans 16 residues. Germline V gene data show CDR1 as SGHVS and CDR2 as FQNEAQ. The J segment lost 4 bases and the V segment lost 5 bases, leaving 9 bases of the junction unmatched. The CDR3 loop reads CASSVGTGSRNQPQHF. The CDR3 DNA reads as TGTGCCAGCAGCGTCGGGACAGGGTCCCGAAATCAGCCCCAGCATTTT.

This chain's CDR3 is CASSGDSPYNEQFF. The CDR3 bases are TGTGCCAGCAGCGGGGACAGCCCCTACAATGAGCAGTTCTTC. The V call is TRBV4-2, the J call TRBJ2-1, with TRBD1 matching over 7 bases. V lost 5 bases to trimming and J lost 2 bases; unmatched junction nucleotides: 3. CDR1 is LGHNA and CDR2 is YNFKEQ in the germline V gene. The CDR3 is made up of 14 amino acids.

V usage is TRBV24-1 and J usage is TRBJ2-3, with D possibly matching TRBD1 (6 bases). CDR1 is KGHDR, CDR2 SFDVKD, per germline. V lost 9 bases, J lost 6 bases, and 24 bases lay in between. The CDR3 has 16 amino acids. CDR3 bases: TGTGCCACCTCAGGGGTAGCTCCCGGAATGAGGGATACGCAGTATTTT. This codes for CATSGVAPGMRDTQYF.

V and J are TRBV5-1 and TRBJ2-3, with 10 bases identical to TRBD2. The CDR3 spans 14 residues. The ends lost 4 bases at V and 6 bases at J; junction bases unmatched: 5. The germline V gene encodes CDR1 SGHRS and CDR2 YFSETQ. CDR3: CASSPSGRKDTQYF. CDR3 in DNA: TGCGCCAGCAGCCCTAGCGGGAGAAAGGATACGCAGTATTTT.

V and J are TRBV5-1 and TRBJ2-7; 8 bases are a match to TRBD1. The germline V gene encodes CDR1 SGHRS and CDR2 YFSETQ. CDR3 length equals 15 residues. Trimming took 4 bases from V and 6 from J; bases not matched to a gene: 12. CDR3 region: CASSPGDRGYGEQYF. The DNA of the CDR3 is TGCGCCAGCAGCCCCGGAGACAGGGGATATGGCGAGCAGTACTTC.

The rearrangement uses TRBV11-2 and TRBJ2-7; 11 nucleotides line up with TRBD1. There are 12 residues in the CDR3. The J segment lost 6 bases and the V segment lost 6 bases, leaving 1 base of the junction unmatched. Looked up from germline, CDR1 is SGHAT and CDR2 is FQNNGV. CDR3 amino acids: CASRGQGVEQYF. The CDR3 DNA sequence: TGTGCCAGCAGGGGACAGGGGGTCGAGCAGTACTTC.

The chain couples TRBV24-1 to TRBJ2-1; 7 bases fit TRBD1. This CDR3 is 14 amino acids long. Germline V CDR1 and CDR2: KGHDR, SFDVKD. J lost 6 bases, V lost 4 bases, and 5 bases had no gene match. CDR3 amino acids: CATSDRTGLNEQFF. For the CDR3, the DNA is TGTGCCACCAGTGACCGGACAGGCCTCAATGAGCAGTTCTTC.

The genes are TRBV11-3 and TRBJ2-1, with D possibly TRBD1 on 6 matching bases. The CDR3 totals 15 residues. CDR1 is SGHNT, CDR2 YENEEA, per germline. The germline V and J ends were trimmed by 5 bases and 0 bases, with 11 bases remaining between them. This chain's CDR3 is CASSQGPSSYNEQFF. As DNA, the CDR3 is TGTGCCAGCAGCCAGGGGCCAAGCTCCTACAATGAGCAGTTCTTC.

The chain recombines TRBV7-9 with TRBJ1-5; 8 nucleotides match TRBD1. The germline CDR1 and CDR2 sequences are SEHNR and FQNEAQ (reference sequence). This CDR3 is 13 amino acids long. V shed 5 bases and J 6 bases; nucleotides not matched to a gene: 3. The CDR3 nucleotides are TGTGCCAGCAGCATAACAGGGGGTCAGCCCCAGCATTTT. It specifies CASSITGGQPQHF.

The table lists this clone with a few counts. The V and J genes are TRBV19 and TRBJ2-1; D may be TRBD1 (6 bases). V was pared by 0 bases and J by 7 bases, with 16 bases between. The V gene's germline CDR1 is LNHDA and CDR2 SQIVND (reference sequence). This CDR3 comprises 16 residues. The CDR3 spells CASSIELRKRGNEQFF. For the CDR3, the DNA is TGTGCCAGTAGTATAGAACTTCGCAAAAGGGGGAATGAGCAGTTCTTC.

This sequence joins TRBV7-7 and TRBJ2-2, with a tentative D call TRBD1 (6 bases). Deletions cut 1 base from V and 6 bases from J, with 9 bases between. The CDR3 consists of 14 residues. Germline CDR1 and CDR2: SSHAT and FNYEAQ (reference sequence). The CDR3 coding sequence is TGTGCCAGCAGCTTAGTTACAGGGCCCGGGGAGCTGTTTTTT. Amino acid sequence: CASSLVTGPGELFF.

The gene calls are TRBV27 and TRBJ2-1; 9 bases are shared with TRBD1. Trimming cost V 4 bases and J 9 bases; bases outside gene matches: 10. Germline V gene data show CDR1 as MNHEY and CDR2 as SMNVEV (reference sequence). The CDR3 sequence is 15 residues long. CDR3: CASSSLQGALGEQFF. CDR3 in DNA: TGTGCCAGCAGTTCCCTACAGGGGGCGCTGGGTGAGCAGTTCTTC.

This clone was recorded once. The chain is built from TRBV7-2 and TRBJ1-5, with TRBD1 matching 11 bases. Germline lookup yields CDR1 SGHTA and CDR2 FQGNSA. The CDR3 has 15 amino acids. V gave up 5 bases and J gave up 4 bases; unmatched junction bases: 4. The CDR3 DNA is TGTGCCAGCAGCGCGGGGGACAGGGGGAATCAGCCCCAGCATTTT. This gives the protein CASSAGDRGNQPQHF.

Comments on this clone: Compared with germline, one end of the junction differs, possibly owing to a read error. The chain recombines TRBV4-2 with TRBJ2-4, with D possibly being TRBD2 (5 bases). CDR1 is LGHNA and CDR2 is YNFKEQ in the germline V gene. The CDR3 has 15 residues. CDR3 nucleotide sequence: TGTGCCAGCAGCCAAGAGAGTCGGGGATCCTACCCCCCCGAATTC. This codes for CASSQESRGSYPPEF.

The V call is TRBV11-3, the J call TRBJ1-2; TRBD1 aligns across 8 bases. The germline CDR1 and CDR2 sequences are SGHNT and YENEEA. The ends lost 5 bases at V and 7 bases at J; junction bases unmatched: 6. The CDR3 length is 13 residues. CDR3 nucleotide sequence: TGTGCCAGCAGCATCGGGACAGGCTCTGGCTACACCTTC. Its protein is CASSIGTGSGYTF. Together with reference TRBV11-3 and TRBJ1-2, the CDR3 gives the full variable domain: EAGVVQSPRYKIIEKKQPVAFWCNPISGHNTLYWYLQNLGQGPELLIRYENEEAVDDSQLPKDRFSAERLKGVDSTLKIQPAELGDSAVYLCASSIGTGSGYTFGSGTRLTVV.

The J gene is TRBJ2-3, the V gene TRBV30, with D possibly matching TRBD2 (6 bases). Trimming pared 2 bases from V and 6 bases from J, leaving 27 bases between. Germline assignment: CDR1 GTSNPN and CDR2 SVGIG (reference sequence). The CDR3 runs to 18 residues. CDR3 loop: CAWSPLGWASEPGDTQYF. The DNA of the CDR3 is TGTGCCTGGAGTCCACTCGGTTGGGCTAGCGAGCCCGGTGATACGCAGTATTTT.

The CDR3 here is CASSTLQGNEQYF. The DNA for the CDR3 is TGTGCCAGTAGCACCCTCCAGGGGAACGAGCAGTACTTC. V is TRBV19 and J is TRBJ2-7, with a possible D match to TRBD1 (6 bases). Germline CDR1 and CDR2: LNHDA and SQIVND (reference sequence). Trimming removed 6 bases from V and 5 bases from J, with 14 bases in between. The CDR3 is made up of 13 amino acids.

This clone was seen just once. This chain links TRBV29-1 with TRBJ2-1; D is uncertain. Germline CDR1 SQVTM, CDR2 ANQGSEA. Trimming removed 6 bases at V and 0 bases at J, with 15 bases between. The CDR3 sequence is 15 residues long. CDR3 protein: CSVDPKIASYNEQFF. CDR3 coding DNA: TGCAGCGTGGATCCGAAGATAGCCTCCTACAATGAGCAGTTCTTC.

This rearrangement joins TRBV6-5 to TRBJ1-5; D gene unclear. V lost 8 bases, J lost 2 bases, and 16 bases lay in between. Germline-derived CDR1 and CDR2 are MNHEY and SVGAGI. The CDR3 spans 15 residues. The DNA for the CDR3 is TGTGCCAGCCATGGTGGCGCCCAGGGCAATCAGCCCCAGCATTTT. It translates to CASHGGAQGNQPQHF.

This chain uses TRBV14 with TRBJ2-7; 7 bases agree with TRBD2. This CDR3 has 16 residues. Looked up from germline, CDR1 is SGHDN and CDR2 is FVKESK. Losses at the gene ends were 4 bases for V and 6 bases for J; bases not matched to a gene: 15. The CDR3, as DNA: TGTGCCAGCAGCCCCCCGGGCGGGAGTAGATTAAGCGAGCAGTACTTC. Protein sequence: CASSPPGGSRLSEQYF.

The chain is built from TRBV7-2 and TRBJ1-1; 9 bases are a match to TRBD1. V shed 3 bases and J 1 base; nucleotides not matched to a gene: 12. The CDR3 covers 18 residues. In germline, CDR1 is SGHTA, CDR2 FQGNSA. CDR3 amino acids: CASSFGTGGWFGNTEAFF. The CDR3 region has the DNA TGTGCCAGCAGCTTTGGAACAGGGGGCTGGTTTGGGAACACTGAAGCTTTCTTT.